The T cell receptor beta chain described here comes from a study of cytotoxic CD8 clonotypes in ibrutinib-treated CLL. Germline-derived CDR1 and CDR2 are SGHDN and FVKESK. V shed 9 bases and J 17 bases; nucleotides not matched to a gene: 11. This CDR3 has 12 amino acids. Assay used: immunoSEQ multiplex PCR; TCRdb lists only in-frame clones, some missing. The sample lists around 140,000 clones; around 77% were seen once. J is TRBJ1-6 and V is TRBV14, with 9 bases matching TRBD1. The sample was PBMCs, taken after 12 months of ibrutinib treatment. The TCR was taken from a human donor with chronic lymphocytic leukemia. Here the CDR3 DNA reads TGTGCCAGTGGGACAGGGCCCGCTATTATCCACTTT. This gives the protein CASGTGPAIIHF.